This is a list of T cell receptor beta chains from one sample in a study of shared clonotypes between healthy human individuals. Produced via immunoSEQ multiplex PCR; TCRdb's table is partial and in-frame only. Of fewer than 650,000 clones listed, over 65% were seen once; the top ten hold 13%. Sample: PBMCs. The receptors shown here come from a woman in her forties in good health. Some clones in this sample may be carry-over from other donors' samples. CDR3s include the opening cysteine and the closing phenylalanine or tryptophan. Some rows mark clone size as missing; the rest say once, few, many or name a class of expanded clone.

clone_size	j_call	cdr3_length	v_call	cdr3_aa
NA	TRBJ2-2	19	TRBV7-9	CASSLPAGGNWAVSGELFF
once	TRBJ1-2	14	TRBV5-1	CASSLAGKNYGYTF
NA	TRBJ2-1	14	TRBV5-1	CASSPDRVYNEQFF
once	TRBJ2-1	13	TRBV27	CASSLSVTNEQFF
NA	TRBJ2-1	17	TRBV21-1	CASSKYKTGLQGREQFF
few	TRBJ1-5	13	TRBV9	CASSVGVNQPQHF
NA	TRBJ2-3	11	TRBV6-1	CASNRKDTQYF
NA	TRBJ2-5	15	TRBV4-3	CASSQDLDFRETQYF
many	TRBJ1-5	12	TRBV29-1	CSVGQGNQPQHF
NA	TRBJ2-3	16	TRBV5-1	CASSAKTSDYTDTQYF
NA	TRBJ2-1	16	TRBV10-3	CAISESGVGSYNEQFF
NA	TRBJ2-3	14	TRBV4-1	CASSQALVRLTQYF
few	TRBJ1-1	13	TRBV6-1	CASRDRDRVEAFF
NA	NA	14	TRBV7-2	CASSLGPETYEQYF
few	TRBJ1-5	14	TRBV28	CASKRPNGNQPQHF
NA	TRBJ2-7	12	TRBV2	CASSGGGDEQYF
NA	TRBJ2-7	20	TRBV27	CASSLEPGFPGTSDTYEQYF
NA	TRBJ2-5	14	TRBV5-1	CASSSTGSLETQYF
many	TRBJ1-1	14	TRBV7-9	CASSLVGGNTEAFF
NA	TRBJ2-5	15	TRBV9	CASSGSGTRGETQYF
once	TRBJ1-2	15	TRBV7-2	CASSRPTTGWYGYTF
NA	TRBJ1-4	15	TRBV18	CASSSAGGGNEKLFF
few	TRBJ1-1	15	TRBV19	CASIGRAGAGTEAFF
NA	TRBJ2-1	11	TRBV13	CASSFQGGQFF
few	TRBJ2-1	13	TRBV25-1	CASSEDGNGRRFF
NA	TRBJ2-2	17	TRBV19	CASSISAAGKRTGELFF
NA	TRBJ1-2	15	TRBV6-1	CASSEGAGRNYGYTF
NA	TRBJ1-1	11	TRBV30	CAWSVRDWAFF
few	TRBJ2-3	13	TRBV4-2	CASSQQSEDTQYF
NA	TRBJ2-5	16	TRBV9	CASSLGPSTGVETQYF
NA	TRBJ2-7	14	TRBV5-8	CASSDGIRGYEQYF
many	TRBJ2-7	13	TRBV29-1	CSVVGGRGYEQYF
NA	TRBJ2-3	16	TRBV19	CASTGLAGEITDTQYF
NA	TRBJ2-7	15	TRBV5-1	CASSLVQGAGYEQYF
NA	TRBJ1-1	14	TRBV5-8	CASGLRGIYTEAFF
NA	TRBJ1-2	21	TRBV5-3	CARSLPRDRPLRPDHSLGYTF